This passage covers 12 T cell receptor beta chains from one sample sequenced in a study of CD8+ T cells in alopecia areata. Time point noted: mouse skin 3 weeks after grafting. In each case, RNA was isolated and then reverse transcribed into cDNA as the sequencing template. Sequencing was performed with immunoSEQ multiplex PCR; in TCRdb, only in-frame clones are kept and a portion is missing. This sample carries 2,500 to 3,500 clones and no singletons, and more than 8.5% goes to the top ten. The specimen was skin, collected at week 3. These receptors were taken from a C3H/HeJ mouse with alopecia areata. This mouse strain has H2-k as its MHC haplotype.

This clone was detected ten times or more. Each gene name is a mouse one. The CDR3 end lies 4 residues beyond the end of the read and is filled in from the germline J gene. The chain has TRBV31 and TRBJ2-5; 14 bases map to TRBD2. Germline assignment: CDR1 GKSSPN and CDR2 SITVG. The CDR3 consists of 16 residues. V trimming: 1 base; J trimming: 3 bases; junction bases outside the gene matches: 3. Incomplete CDR3 DNA: TGTGCCTGGAGTCCGGGACTGGGGGGGCCTCAAGAC. As protein: CAWSPGLGGPQD. The whole CDR3 protein is CAWSPGLGGPQDTQYF.

This clone was counted many times. Gene names denote mouse genes. The CDR3 DNA, read in part, is TGTGCCAGCAGGGACAAAAACACCGGG. Amino acids: CASRDKNTG. The CDR3, in full, reads CASRDKNTGQLYF. This rearrangement joins TRBV13-3 to TRBJ2-2, with D possibly being TRBD1 (5 bases). The read ends 4 residues before the CDR3 terminus; that terminus is restored from the germline J gene. This CDR3 contains 13 residues. Trimming shortened V by 5 bases and J by 1 base, and 6 bases separated the two germline ends. Germline CDR1 reads NNHDY; CDR2 reads SYVADS.

By sample fraction, this clone is medium-sized (0.01 to 0.1%). Genes here carry mouse names. CDR3 residues: CASSKRGTGQDTQYF. The sequenced part of the CDR3 DNA is TGTGCTAGCAGTAAGCGGGGGACAGGGCAAGAC. The V gene is TRBV17, the J gene TRBJ2-5; 9 bases match TRBD1. With the read ending 4 residues before the CDR3 end, the germline J gene is used to fill in that end. Germline V lookup: CDR1 MNHDT, CDR2 YYDKIL. The CDR3 is 15 amino acids. Trimming took 4 bases from V and 3 from J; bases not matched to a gene: 5.

This clone was detected ten times or more. The germline and genes are mouse ones. The read is 4 residues too short to cover the CDR3 end, so that end is filled in from the germline J gene. The chain has TRBV13-1 and TRBJ2-2; tentatively, D is TRBD2 (6 bases). CDR1 NSHNY and CDR2 SYGAGN come from the germline V gene. There are 15 residues in the CDR3. V was clipped by 5 bases and J by 2 bases, with 13 bases between them. The DNA read from the CDR3 is TGTGCCAGCAGATCAAACTGGGAGAACACCGGG. It translates to CASRSNWENTG. The entire CDR3 sequence reads CASRSNWENTGQLYF.

In its sample, this clone is medium-sized. Each gene name is a mouse one. The read terminates 4 residues before the CDR3 end, so the remaining end is supplied by the germline J gene. The V call is TRBV19, the J call TRBJ1-2, with TRBD1 identical over 8 bases. The J segment lost 0 bases and the V segment lost 6 bases, leaving 4 bases of the junction unmatched. CDR1 FNHDT and CDR2 SITEND come from the germline V gene (reference sequence). The CDR3 runs to 14 residues. CDR3 bases read: TGTGCCAGCACCTCGGACAGGGCAAACTCC. Protein sequence: CASTSDRANS. The whole CDR3 protein is CASTSDRANSDYTF.

About this clone: Gene names follow the mouse nomenclature. The DNA ends 4 residues before the CDR3 does, and the rest of the CDR3 is filled in from the germline J gene. The V gene is TRBV13-2, the J gene TRBJ2-3; TRBD1 matches at 7 bases. CDR1 NNHNN and CDR2 SYGAGS come from the germline V gene (reference sequence). The CDR3 is 16 residues long. V shed 0 bases, J shed 0 bases, and the junction held 4 bases outside the gene matches. Incomplete CDR3 DNA: TGTGCCAGCGGTGATGCAGGGACAGCTAGTGCAGAA. The encoded protein is CASGDAGTASAE. From start to end, the CDR3 is CASGDAGTASAETLYF.

This clone is medium-sized in the sample. Gene names are the mouse ones. The missing CDR3 end, 4 residues past where the read stops, is filled in from the germline J gene. The chain is built from TRBV19 and TRBJ2-1; D unclear. Germline loops: CDR1 FNHDT, CDR2 SITEND (reference sequence). This CDR3 is built from 13 residues. V gave up 2 bases and J gave up 1 base, with 4 bases separating them. The sequenced part of the CDR3 DNA is TGTGCCAGCAGTATTGTCAACTATGCT. It translates to CASSIVNYA. The complete CDR3 protein is CASSIVNYAEQFF.

This clone showed up many times. Germline and genes here are mouse. Read coverage stops 4 residues before the CDR3 terminus; the germline J gene supplies the remainder. The chain recombines TRBV13-2 with TRBJ2-7; 11 bases align to TRBD2. Germline V gene lookup returns CDR1 NNHNN and CDR2 SYGAGS (reference sequence). This CDR3 spans 15 amino acids. The sequenced CDR3 bases are TGTGCCAGCGGTGATAGGGACTGGGGGTTTTAT. This translates into CASGDRDWGFY. The whole CDR3 reads CASGDRDWGFYEQYF.

By share, this clone ranks as medium-sized (0.01 to 0.1%). Gene names are the mouse ones. Sequencing ends 4 residues short of the CDR3 end; the germline J gene provides the rest. The chain has TRBV31 and TRBJ2-1; the match to TRBD1 covers 8 bases. The germline CDR1 and CDR2 sequences are GKSSPN and SITVG. The J segment lost 2 bases and the V segment lost 3 bases, leaving 6 bases of the junction unmatched. This CDR3 has 15 residues. The CDR3 sequence is CAWSRTGWYYAEQFF. The covered CDR3 bases are TGTGCCTGGAGCAGGACAGGGTGGTACTATGCT.

In its sample, this clone ranks as medium-sized (0.01 to 0.1%). Mouse gene names and germline throughout. The missing CDR3 end, 4 residues past where the read stops, is filled in from the germline J gene. This chain connects TRBV19 to TRBJ2-3; TRBD2 aligns across 8 bases. With 2 bases clipped from V and 1 base from J, the junction kept 3 bases outside the gene matches. Looked up from germline, CDR1 is FNHDT and CDR2 is SITEND (reference sequence). The length of the CDR3 is 15 residues. The CDR3 region is CASSIGGGRAETLYF. The part of the CDR3 DNA that was read is TGTGCCAGCAGTATCGGGGGGGGGCGTGCAGAA.

Within the sample, this clone is medium-sized. Gene names are the mouse ones. The read ends 4 residues early relative to the CDR3; the germline J gene fills the gap. This sequence joins TRBV1 and TRBJ2-7; no clear D gene. The germline gives CDR1 NSQYPW, CDR2 LRSPGD (reference sequence). This CDR3 is 13 amino acids long. The CDR3 protein is CTCSADLTYEQYF. The part of the CDR3 DNA that was read is TGCACCTGCAGTGCAGATCTGACATAT.

This clone came up many times. Genes here carry mouse names. The read ends 4 residues shy of where the CDR3 ends; the end is completed using the germline J gene. The chain is built from TRBV14 and TRBJ2-7; the match to TRBD2 covers 11 bases. Germline V gene sequence: CDR1 SGHDT, CDR2 FRDEAV. The CDR3 length is 14 residues. Here the CDR3 reads CASSPGTGGYEQYF. The sequenced CDR3 bases are TGTGCCAGCAGTCCCGGGACTGGGGGATAT.